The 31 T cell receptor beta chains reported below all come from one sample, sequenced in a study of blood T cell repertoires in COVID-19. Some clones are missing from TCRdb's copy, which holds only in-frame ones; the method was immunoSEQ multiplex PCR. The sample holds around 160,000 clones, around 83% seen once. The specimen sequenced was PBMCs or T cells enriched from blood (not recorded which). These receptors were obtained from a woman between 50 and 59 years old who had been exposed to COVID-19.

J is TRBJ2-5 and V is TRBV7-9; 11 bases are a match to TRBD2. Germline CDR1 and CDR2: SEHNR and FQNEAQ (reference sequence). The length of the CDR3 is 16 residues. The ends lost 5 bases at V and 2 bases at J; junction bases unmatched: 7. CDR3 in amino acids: CASSPRLAGPQETQYF. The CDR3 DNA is TGTGCCAGCAGCCCCCGACTAGCGGGACCTCAAGAGACCCAGTACTTC.

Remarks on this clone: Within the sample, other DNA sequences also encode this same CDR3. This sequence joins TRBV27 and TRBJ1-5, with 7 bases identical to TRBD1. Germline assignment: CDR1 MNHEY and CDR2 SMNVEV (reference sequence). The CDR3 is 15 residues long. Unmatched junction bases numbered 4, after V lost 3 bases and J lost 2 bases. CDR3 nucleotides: TGTGCCAGCAGTTTTGGTCAGGGGGGCAATCAGCCCCAGCATTTT. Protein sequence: CASSFGQGGNQPQHF.

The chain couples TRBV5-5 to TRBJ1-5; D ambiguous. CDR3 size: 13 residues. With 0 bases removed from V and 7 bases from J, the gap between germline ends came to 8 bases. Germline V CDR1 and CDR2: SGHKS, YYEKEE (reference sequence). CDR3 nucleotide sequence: TGTGCCAGCAGCTTGGCCACAGCCCAGCCCCAGCATTTT. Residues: CASSLATAQPQHF.

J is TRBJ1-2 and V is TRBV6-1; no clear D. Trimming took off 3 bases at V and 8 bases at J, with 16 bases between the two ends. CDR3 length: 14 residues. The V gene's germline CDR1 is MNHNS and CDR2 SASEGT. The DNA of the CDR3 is TGTGCCAGCAGTGAGCGGGCTCCGCTAGAAGGCTACACCTTC. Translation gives CASSERAPLEGYTF.

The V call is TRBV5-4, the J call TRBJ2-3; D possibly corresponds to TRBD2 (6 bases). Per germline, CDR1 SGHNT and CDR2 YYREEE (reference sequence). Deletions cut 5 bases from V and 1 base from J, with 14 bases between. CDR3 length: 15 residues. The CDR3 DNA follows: TGTGCCAGCAGACCTGGGACTTCTCGCACAGATACGCAGTATTTT. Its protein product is CASRPGTSRTDTQYF.

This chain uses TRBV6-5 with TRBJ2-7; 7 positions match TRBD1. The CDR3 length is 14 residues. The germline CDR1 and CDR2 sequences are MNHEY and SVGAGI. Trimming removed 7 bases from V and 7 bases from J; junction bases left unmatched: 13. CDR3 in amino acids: CASKPRLTGQEQYF. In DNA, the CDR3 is TGTGCCAGCAAACCGAGATTGACAGGGCAGGAGCAGTACTTC.

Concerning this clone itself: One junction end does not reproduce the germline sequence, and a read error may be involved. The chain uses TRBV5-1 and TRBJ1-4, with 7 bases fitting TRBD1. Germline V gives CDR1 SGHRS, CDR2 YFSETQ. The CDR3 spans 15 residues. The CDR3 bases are TGCGCCAGCAGTTTGGTGACAGGGATAAATGAAAAACTGTTTTTT. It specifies CASSLVTGINEKLFF.

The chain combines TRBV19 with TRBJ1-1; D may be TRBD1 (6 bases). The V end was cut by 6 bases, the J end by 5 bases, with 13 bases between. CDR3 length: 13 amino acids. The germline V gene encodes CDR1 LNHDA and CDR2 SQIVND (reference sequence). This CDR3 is CASRMTGGTEAFF. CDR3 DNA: TGTGCCAGTAGGATGACAGGAGGAACTGAAGCTTTCTTT.

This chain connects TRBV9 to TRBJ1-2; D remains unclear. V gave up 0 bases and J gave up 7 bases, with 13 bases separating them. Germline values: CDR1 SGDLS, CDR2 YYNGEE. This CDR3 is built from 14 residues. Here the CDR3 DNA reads TGTGCCAGCAGCGTAGAGGTTAGAGGGTCTGGCTACACCTTC. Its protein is CASSVEVRGSGYTF.

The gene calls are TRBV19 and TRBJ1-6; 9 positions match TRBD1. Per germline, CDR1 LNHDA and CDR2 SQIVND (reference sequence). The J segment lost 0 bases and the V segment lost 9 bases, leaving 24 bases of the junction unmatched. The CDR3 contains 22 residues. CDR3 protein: CASTFGGQGGQGYRSYNSPLHF. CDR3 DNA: TGTGCCAGCACCTTCGGCGGTCAAGGGGGACAGGGATACCGCTCCTATAATTCACCCCTCCACTTT. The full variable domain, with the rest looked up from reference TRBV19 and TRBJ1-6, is DGGITQSPKYLFRKEGQNVTLSCEQNLNHDAMYWYRQDPGQGLRLIYYSQIVNDFQKGDIAEGYSVSREKKESFPLTVTSAQKNPTAFYLCASTFGGQGGQGYRSYNSPLHFGNGTRLTVT.

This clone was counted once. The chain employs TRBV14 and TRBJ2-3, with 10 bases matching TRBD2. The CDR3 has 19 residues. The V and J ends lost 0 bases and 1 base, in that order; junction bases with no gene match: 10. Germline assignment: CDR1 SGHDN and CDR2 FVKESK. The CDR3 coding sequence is TGTGCCAGCAGCCAAGACGAGCCTAGCGGGAGAAGGGGCACAGATACGCAGTATTTT. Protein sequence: CASSQDEPSGRRGTDTQYF.

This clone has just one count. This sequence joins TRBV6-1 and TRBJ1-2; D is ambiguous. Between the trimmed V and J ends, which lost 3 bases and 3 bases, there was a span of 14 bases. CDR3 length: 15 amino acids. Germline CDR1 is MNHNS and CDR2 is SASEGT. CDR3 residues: CASSEPFRGDYGYTF. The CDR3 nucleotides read TGTGCCAGCAGTGAGCCCTTCCGGGGAGACTATGGCTACACCTTC.

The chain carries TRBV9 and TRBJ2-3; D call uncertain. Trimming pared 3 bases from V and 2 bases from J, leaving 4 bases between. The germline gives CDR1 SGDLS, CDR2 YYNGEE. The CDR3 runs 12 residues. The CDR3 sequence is CASSAYTDTQYF. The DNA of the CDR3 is TGTGCCAGCAGCGCTTACACAGATACGCAGTATTTT.

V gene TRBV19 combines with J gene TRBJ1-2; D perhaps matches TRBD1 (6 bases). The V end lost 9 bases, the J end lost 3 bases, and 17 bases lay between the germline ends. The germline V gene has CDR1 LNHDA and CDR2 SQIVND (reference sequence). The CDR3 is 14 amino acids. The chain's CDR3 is CASAGQGRDYGYTF. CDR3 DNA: TGTGCCAGCGCGGGCCAGGGGCGCGACTATGGCTACACCTTC.

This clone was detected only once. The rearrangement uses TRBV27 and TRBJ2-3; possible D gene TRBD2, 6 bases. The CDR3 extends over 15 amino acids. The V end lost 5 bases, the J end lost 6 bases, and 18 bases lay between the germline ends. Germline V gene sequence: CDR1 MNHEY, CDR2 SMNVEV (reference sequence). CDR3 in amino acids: CASSDRGGGSDTQYF. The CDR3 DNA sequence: TGTGCCAGCAGTGACCGTGGGGGAGGATCCGATACGCAGTATTTT.

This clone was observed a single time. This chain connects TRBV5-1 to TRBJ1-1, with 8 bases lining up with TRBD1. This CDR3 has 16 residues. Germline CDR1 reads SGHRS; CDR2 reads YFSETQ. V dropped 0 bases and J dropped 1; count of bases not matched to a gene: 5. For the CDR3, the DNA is TGCGCCAGCAGCTTGGCCCCAGGGGGCCAGAACACTGAAGCTTTCTTT. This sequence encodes CASSLAPGGQNTEAFF.

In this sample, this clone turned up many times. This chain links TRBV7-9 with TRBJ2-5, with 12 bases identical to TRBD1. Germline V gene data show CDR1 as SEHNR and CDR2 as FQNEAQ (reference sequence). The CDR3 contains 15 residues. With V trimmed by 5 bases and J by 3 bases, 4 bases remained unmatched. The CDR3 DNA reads TGTGCCAGCAGCCCCGGGACAGGGGGCGAAGAGACCCAGTACTTC. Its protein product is CASSPGTGGEETQYF.

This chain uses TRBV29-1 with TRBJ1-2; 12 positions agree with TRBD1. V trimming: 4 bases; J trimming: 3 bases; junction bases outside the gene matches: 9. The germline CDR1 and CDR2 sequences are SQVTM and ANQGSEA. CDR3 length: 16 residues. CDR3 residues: CSVAGTGGRGDYGYTF. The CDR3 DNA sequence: TGCAGCGTTGCCGGGACAGGGGGCAGGGGCGACTATGGCTACACCTTC.

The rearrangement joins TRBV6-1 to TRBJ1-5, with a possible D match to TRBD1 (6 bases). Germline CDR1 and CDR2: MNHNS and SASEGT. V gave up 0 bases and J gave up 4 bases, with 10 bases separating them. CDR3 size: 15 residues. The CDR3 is CASSEAGQQNQPQHF. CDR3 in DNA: TGTGCCAGCAGTGAAGCCGGACAGCAAAATCAGCCCCAGCATTTT.

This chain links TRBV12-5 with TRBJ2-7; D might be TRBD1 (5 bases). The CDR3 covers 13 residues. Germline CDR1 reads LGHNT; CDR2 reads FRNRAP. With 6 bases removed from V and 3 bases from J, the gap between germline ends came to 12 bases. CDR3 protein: CASGRRTFYEQYF. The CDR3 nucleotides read TGTGCTAGTGGGCGAAGGACATTCTACGAGCAGTACTTC.

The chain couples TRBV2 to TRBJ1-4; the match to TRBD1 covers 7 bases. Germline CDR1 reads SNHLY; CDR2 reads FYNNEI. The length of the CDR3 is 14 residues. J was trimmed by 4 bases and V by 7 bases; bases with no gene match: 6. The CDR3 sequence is CASKKDRHNEKLFF. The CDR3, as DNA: TGTGCCAGCAAAAAGGACAGGCATAATGAAAAACTGTTTTTT. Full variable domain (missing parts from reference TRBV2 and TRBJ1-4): EPEVTQTPSHQVTQMGQEVILRCVPISNHLYFYWYRQILGQKVEFLVSFYNNEISEKSEIFDDQFSVERPDGSNFTLKIRSTKLEDSAMYFCASKKDRHNEKLFFGSGTQLSVL.

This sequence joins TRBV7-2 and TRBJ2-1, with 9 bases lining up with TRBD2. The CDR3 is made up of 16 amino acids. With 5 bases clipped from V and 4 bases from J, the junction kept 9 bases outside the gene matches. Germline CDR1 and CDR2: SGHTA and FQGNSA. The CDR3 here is CASSLPLAGIYNEQFF. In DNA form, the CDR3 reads TGTGCCAGCAGCCTCCCACTAGCGGGTATTTACAATGAGCAGTTCTTC.

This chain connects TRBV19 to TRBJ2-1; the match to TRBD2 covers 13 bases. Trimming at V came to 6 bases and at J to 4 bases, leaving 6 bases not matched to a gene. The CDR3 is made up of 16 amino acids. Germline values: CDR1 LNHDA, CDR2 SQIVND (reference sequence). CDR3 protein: CASSPGLAGEYNEQFF. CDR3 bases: TGTGCCAGTAGCCCTGGACTAGCGGGAGAGTACAATGAGCAGTTCTTC.

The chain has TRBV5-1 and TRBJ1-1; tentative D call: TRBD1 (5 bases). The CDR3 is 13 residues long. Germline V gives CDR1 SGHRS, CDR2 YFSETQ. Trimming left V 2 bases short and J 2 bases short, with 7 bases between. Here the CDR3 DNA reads TGCGCCAGCAGCTTTCAGGGAAACACTGAAGCTTTCTTT. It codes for CASSFQGNTEAFF.

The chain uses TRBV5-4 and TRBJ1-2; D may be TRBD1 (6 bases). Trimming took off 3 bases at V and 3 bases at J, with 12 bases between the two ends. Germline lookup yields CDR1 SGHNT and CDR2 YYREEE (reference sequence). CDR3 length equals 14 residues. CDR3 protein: CASSSPGEHYGYTF. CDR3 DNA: TGTGCCAGCAGCTCGCCAGGGGAGCACTATGGCTACACCTTC.

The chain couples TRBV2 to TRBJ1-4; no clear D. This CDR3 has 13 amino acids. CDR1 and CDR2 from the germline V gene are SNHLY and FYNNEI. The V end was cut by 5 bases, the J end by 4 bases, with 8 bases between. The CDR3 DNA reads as TGTGCCAGCAGTTCCGACTATAATGAAAAACTGTTTTTT. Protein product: CASSSDYNEKLFF. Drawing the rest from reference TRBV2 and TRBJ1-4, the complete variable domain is EPEVTQTPSHQVTQMGQEVILRCVPISNHLYFYWYRQILGQKVEFLVSFYNNEISEKSEIFDDQFSVERPDGSNFTLKIRSTKLEDSAMYFCASSSDYNEKLFFGSGTQLSVL.

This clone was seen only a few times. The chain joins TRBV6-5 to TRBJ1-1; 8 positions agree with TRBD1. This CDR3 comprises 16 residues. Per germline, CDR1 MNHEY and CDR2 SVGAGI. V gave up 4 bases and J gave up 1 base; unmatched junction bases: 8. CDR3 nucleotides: TGTGCCAGCAGTTTAATCACCAGGGGGCCGAACACTGAAGCTTTCTTT. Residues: CASSLITRGPNTEAFF.

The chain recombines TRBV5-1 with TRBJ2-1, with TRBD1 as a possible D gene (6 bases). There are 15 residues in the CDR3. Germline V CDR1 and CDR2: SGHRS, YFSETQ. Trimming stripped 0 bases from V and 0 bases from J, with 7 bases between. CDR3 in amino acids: CASSLVGGSYNEQFF. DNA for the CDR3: TGCGCCAGCAGCTTGGTAGGGGGCTCCTACAATGAGCAGTTCTTC.

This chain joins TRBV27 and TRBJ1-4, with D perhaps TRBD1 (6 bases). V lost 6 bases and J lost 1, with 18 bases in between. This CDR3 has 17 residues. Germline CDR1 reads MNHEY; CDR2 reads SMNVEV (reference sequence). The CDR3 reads CASSRRGQGLTNEKLFF. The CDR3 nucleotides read TGTGCCAGCAGCCGCCGCGGGCAGGGGCTAACTAATGAAAAACTGTTTTTT.

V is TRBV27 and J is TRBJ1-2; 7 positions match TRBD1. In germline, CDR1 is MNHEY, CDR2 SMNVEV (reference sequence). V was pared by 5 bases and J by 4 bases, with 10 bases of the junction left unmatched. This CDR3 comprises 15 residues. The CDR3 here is CASSVRQGRTYGYTF. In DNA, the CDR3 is TGTGCCAGCAGTGTTCGACAGGGCCGAACCTATGGCTACACCTTC.

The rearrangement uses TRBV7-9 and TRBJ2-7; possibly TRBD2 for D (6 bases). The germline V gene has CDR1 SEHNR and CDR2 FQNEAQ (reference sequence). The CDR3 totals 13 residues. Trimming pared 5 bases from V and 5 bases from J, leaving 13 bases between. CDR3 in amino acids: CASSGPLADEQYF. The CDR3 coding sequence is TGTGCCAGCAGCGGCCCGTTAGCGGACGAGCAGTACTTC.